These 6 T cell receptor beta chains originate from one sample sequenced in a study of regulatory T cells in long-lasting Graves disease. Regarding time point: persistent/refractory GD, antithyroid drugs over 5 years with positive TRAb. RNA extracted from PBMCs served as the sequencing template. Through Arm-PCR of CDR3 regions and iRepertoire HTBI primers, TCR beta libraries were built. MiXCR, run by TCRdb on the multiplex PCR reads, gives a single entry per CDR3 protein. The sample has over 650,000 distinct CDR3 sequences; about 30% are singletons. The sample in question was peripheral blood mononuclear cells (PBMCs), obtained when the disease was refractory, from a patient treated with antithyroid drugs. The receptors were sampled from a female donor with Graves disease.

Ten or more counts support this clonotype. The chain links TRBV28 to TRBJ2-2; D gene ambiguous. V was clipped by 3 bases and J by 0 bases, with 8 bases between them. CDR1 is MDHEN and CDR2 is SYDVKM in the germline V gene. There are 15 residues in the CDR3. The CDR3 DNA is TGTGCCAGCAGTTTTCCCAGGTCGAACACCGGGGAGCTGTTTTTT. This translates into CASSFPRSNTGELFF.

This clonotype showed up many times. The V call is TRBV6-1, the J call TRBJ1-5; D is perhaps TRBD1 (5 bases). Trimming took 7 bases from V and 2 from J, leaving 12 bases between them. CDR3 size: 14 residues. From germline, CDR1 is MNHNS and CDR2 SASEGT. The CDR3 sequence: CASTMGGGNQPQHF. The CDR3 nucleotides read TGTGCCAGCACCATGGGGGGTGGCAATCAGCCCCAGCATTTT.

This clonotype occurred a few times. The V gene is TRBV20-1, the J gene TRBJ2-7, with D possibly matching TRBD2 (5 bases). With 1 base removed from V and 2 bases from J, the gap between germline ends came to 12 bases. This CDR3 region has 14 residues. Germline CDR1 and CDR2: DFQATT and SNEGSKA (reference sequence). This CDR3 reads CSARVERFPYEQYF. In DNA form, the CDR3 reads TGCAGTGCTAGAGTAGAGCGGTTCCCCTACGAGCAGTACTTC.

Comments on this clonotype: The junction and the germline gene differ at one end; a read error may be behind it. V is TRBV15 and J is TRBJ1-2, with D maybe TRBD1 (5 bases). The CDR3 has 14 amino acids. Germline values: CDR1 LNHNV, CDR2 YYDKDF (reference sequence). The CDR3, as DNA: TGTGCCACCAGCCGAGACGGGACTGTCTATGGCTACACCTTC. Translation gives CATSRDGTVYGYTF.

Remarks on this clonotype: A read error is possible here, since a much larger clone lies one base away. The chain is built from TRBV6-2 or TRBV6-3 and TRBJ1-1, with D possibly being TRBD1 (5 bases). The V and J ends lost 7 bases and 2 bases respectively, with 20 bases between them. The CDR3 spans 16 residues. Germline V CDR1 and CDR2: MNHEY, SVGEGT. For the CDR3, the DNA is TGTGCCAGCATTCCCCAAGCCAGGGCCGGTAACACTGAAGCTTTCTTT. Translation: CASIPQARAGNTEAFF.

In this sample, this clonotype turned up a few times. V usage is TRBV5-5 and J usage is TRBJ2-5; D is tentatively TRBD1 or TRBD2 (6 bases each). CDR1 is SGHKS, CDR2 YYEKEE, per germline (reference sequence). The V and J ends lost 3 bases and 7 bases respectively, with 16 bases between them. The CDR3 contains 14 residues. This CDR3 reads CASSYNGGPGTQYF. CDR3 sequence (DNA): TGTGCCAGCAGCTATAATGGGGGGCCTGGGACCCAGTACTTC.